The 22 T cell receptor beta chains listed next were all sequenced from one sample in a study of OX40 agonist ivuxolimab in advanced cancers. The repertoire was sequenced with immunoSEQ multiplex PCR; TCRdb's copy has only in-frame clones and lacks some. There are tens of thousands of clones in the sample; approximately 90% occur only once, and approximately 0.94% lies in the top ten. This sample comprised CD4+ or CD8+ T cells sorted from blood, obtained in a trial of the OX40 agonist ivuxolimab. Every receptor here comes from an adult with an advanced solid tumor such as melanoma, head and neck, liver or kidney cancer.

The V call is TRBV6-1, the J call TRBJ2-7; D is unresolved. The CDR3 is 14 residues long. CDR1 is MNHNS and CDR2 is SASEGT in the germline V gene. V gave up 6 bases and J gave up 7 bases, with 19 bases separating them. The CDR3 coding sequence is TGTGCCAGCAGCCCTCAACACGGTGTGTATGAGCAGTACTTC. This codes for CASSPQHGVYEQYF.

This chain links TRBV28 with TRBJ2-1, with D possibly matching TRBD1 (5 bases). V lost 3 bases and J lost 2, with 8 bases in between. CDR1 is MDHEN, CDR2 SYDVKM, per germline. The CDR3 spans 14 residues. The CDR3 sequence is CASSFWGTYNEQFF. As DNA, the CDR3 is TGTGCCAGCAGTTTCTGGGGCACCTACAATGAGCAGTTCTTC. Combining the CDR3 with reference TRBV28 and TRBJ2-1 gives the whole variable domain DVKVTQSSRYLVKRTGEKVFLECVQDMDHENMFWYRQDPGLGLRLIYFSYDVKMKEKGDIPEGYSVSREKKERFSLILESASTNQTSMYLCASSFWGTYNEQFFGPGTRLTVL.

The chain carries TRBV9 and TRBJ1-5, with D possibly TRBD1 on 6 matching bases. Germline lookup yields CDR1 SGDLS and CDR2 YYNGEE. The CDR3 runs 14 residues. The V end lost 3 bases, the J end lost 7 bases, and 14 bases lay between the germline ends. This chain's CDR3 is CASSERGVWQPQHF. For the CDR3, the DNA is TGTGCCAGCAGCGAGAGGGGGGTATGGCAGCCCCAGCATTTT.

V and J are TRBV30 and TRBJ1-4; unclear D gene. This CDR3 is 11 amino acids long. Trimming pared 8 bases from V and 6 bases from J, leaving 10 bases between. Germline loops: CDR1 GTSNPN, CDR2 SVGIG (reference sequence). As DNA, the CDR3 is TGTGCCCAGAGTTGGGATGAAAAACTGTTTTTT. Its translation is CAQSWDEKLFF.

This chain uses TRBV6-1 with TRBJ2-2, with 10 bases that match TRBD2. Germline CDR1 and CDR2: MNHNS and SASEGT. J gave up 5 bases and V 4 bases, and 4 bases lay outside the gene matches. CDR3 length equals 15 residues. This chain's CDR3 is CASSGGLAITGELFF. CDR3 nucleotide sequence: TGTGCCAGCAGTGGGGGACTAGCGATAACCGGGGAGCTGTTTTTT.

The chain carries TRBV19 and TRBJ1-2; 9 nucleotides agree with TRBD1. The ends lost 6 bases at V and 4 bases at J; junction bases unmatched: 3. The CDR3 has 13 residues. CDR1 and CDR2 from the germline V gene are LNHDA and SQIVND (reference sequence). DNA for the CDR3: TGTGCCAGTAGAATGGACAGGGGCTATGGCTACACCTTC. Amino acid sequence: CASRMDRGYGYTF.

The chain carries TRBV6-1 and TRBJ1-5; D call uncertain. The CDR3 has 15 residues. Germline V CDR1 and CDR2: MNHNS, SASEGT. Trimming left V 3 bases short and J 0 bases short, with 9 bases between. CDR3 sequence reads: CASSDSSYSNQPQHF. The DNA of the CDR3 is TGTGCCAGCAGTGACAGCTCGTATAGCAATCAGCCCCAGCATTTT.

This sequence joins TRBV5-1 and TRBJ1-3; D remains ambiguous. The V and J ends lost 6 bases and 4 bases respectively, with 14 bases between them. CDR3 size: 14 residues. Germline CDR1 reads SGHRS; CDR2 reads YFSETQ. CDR3 loop: CASTPAGSGNTIYF. The CDR3 bases are TGCGCCAGCACCCCGGCGGGATCCGGAAACACCATATATTTT.

The chain is built from TRBV11-2 and TRBJ1-1; 9 nucleotides align to TRBD1. CDR1 SGHAT and CDR2 FQNNGV come from the germline V gene. The CDR3 consists of 15 residues. The V segment lost 6 bases and the J segment 8 bases; nucleotides outside the gene matches: 13. The CDR3 DNA follows: TGTGCCAGCAGGAGAGGGACAGGGACCCGATTCGAAGCTTTCTTT. Amino acid sequence: CASRRGTGTRFEAFF.

The rearrangement links TRBV19 to TRBJ1-5, with D perhaps matching TRBD1 (6 bases). The CDR3 is made up of 15 amino acids. Germline CDR1 and CDR2: LNHDA and SQIVND (reference sequence). V was cut by 5 bases and J by 1 base, with 12 bases left in between. The DNA of the CDR3 is TGTGCCAGTAGTCTCCTGGGGGCCAGCAATCAGCCCCAGCATTTT. Residues: CASSLLGASNQPQHF.

The rearrangement uses TRBV5-1 and TRBJ2-1; the match to TRBD2 covers 9 bases. Germline V CDR1 and CDR2: SGHRS, YFSETQ. This CDR3 is 17 amino acids long. Trimming at V came to 4 bases and at J to 4 bases, leaving 12 bases not matched to a gene. In nucleotides, the CDR3 is TGCGCCAGCAGCCTCGGGACTAGCCCTTTCGGGTACAATGAGCAGTTCTTC. Protein sequence: CASSLGTSPFGYNEQFF.

The rearrangement uses TRBV9 and TRBJ2-1, with no clear D. V was shortened by 3 bases and J by 6 bases, with 16 bases between the two germline ends. CDR1 and CDR2 (germline): SGDLS, YYNGEE. There are 15 residues in the CDR3. The DNA of the CDR3 is TGTGCCAGCAGCGGACCGAACAGCGCCCGCAATGAGCAGTTCTTC. This translates into CASSGPNSARNEQFF.

The chain couples TRBV2 to TRBJ2-7; D uncertain. The CDR3 covers 16 residues. Germline loops: CDR1 SNHLY, CDR2 FYNNEI. V was cut by 8 bases and J by 1 base, with 21 bases left in between. Here the CDR3 reads CASRSRSAPTSYEQYF. CDR3 coding DNA: TGTGCCAGCCGTTCAAGGAGCGCACCTACATCCTACGAGCAGTACTTC.

The genes are TRBV5-5 and TRBJ2-7, with 14 bases fitting TRBD2. Germline V gene sequence: CDR1 SGHKS, CDR2 YYEKEE (reference sequence). J gave up 3 bases and V 1 base, and 15 bases lay outside the gene matches. The CDR3 is made up of 20 amino acids. CDR3 sequence reads: CASSLPTPGLAGEGGYEQYF. CDR3 nucleotide sequence: TGTGCCAGCAGCTTGCCCACGCCGGGACTAGCGGGAGAAGGTGGCTACGAGCAGTACTTC.

The rearrangement links TRBV25-1 to TRBJ1-1, with 7 bases identical to TRBD1. This CDR3 region has 15 residues. From germline, CDR1 is MGHDK and CDR2 SYGVNS. Trimming at V came to 5 bases and at J to 0 bases, leaving 6 bases not matched to a gene. DNA of the CDR3: TGTGCCAGCAGTCAAACAGGGGTTATGAACACTGAAGCTTTCTTT. Amino acid sequence: CASSQTGVMNTEAFF. The full variable domain, rest sourced from reference TRBV25-1 and TRBJ1-1, is EADIYQTPRYLVIGTGKKITLECSQTMGHDKMYWYQQDPGMELHLIHYSYGVNSTEKGDLSSESTVSRIRTEHFPLTLESARPSHTSQYLCASSQTGVMNTEAFFGQGTRLTVV.

This chain links TRBV30 with TRBJ1-2; TRBD1 matches at 7 bases. Per germline, CDR1 GTSNPN and CDR2 SVGIG (reference sequence). The CDR3 covers 13 residues. After removal of 1 base from V and 6 bases from J, the junction contained 5 bases not matched to a gene. The CDR3 DNA is TGTGCCTGGAGTGCGGGACAGCCTAATGGCTACACCTTC. This translates into CAWSAGQPNGYTF. The variable domain in full, with the rest retrieved from reference TRBV30 and TRBJ1-2, is SQTIHQWPATLVQPVGSPLSLECTVEGTSNPNLYWYRQAAGRGLQLLFYSVGIGQISSEVPQNLSASRPQDRQFILSSKKLLLSDSGFYLCAWSAGQPNGYTFGSGTRLTVV.

The rearrangement uses TRBV5-1 and TRBJ2-1; tentatively, D is TRBD1 (5 bases). V dropped 1 base and J dropped 2 bases, with 7 bases sitting between them. CDR3 length equals 14 residues. Germline V gene data show CDR1 as SGHRS and CDR2 as YFSETQ. The CDR3 coding sequence is TGCGCCAGCAGCTTGACAGGTACCTACAATGAGCAGTTCTTC. It specifies CASSLTGTYNEQFF.

The chain carries TRBV28 and TRBJ2-3; 7 bases map to TRBD2. The CDR3 has 15 amino acids. The V and J ends lost 6 bases and 0 bases, in that order; junction bases with no gene match: 6. CDR1 is MDHEN, CDR2 SYDVKM, per germline. This CDR3 reads CASRVGGSSTDTQYF. CDR3 bases: TGTGCCAGCAGGGTCGGGGGGTCTAGCACAGATACGCAGTATTTT.

The chain uses TRBV11-3 and TRBJ1-1; D gene unclear. With 4 bases removed from V and 7 bases from J, the gap between germline ends came to 13 bases. Germline CDR1 reads SGHNT; CDR2 reads YENEEA. There are 13 residues in the CDR3. The CDR3 sequence: CASSSSVGLEAFF. The CDR3 bases are TGTGCCAGCAGCTCATCGGTAGGGCTTGAAGCTTTCTTT.

The chain couples TRBV5-1 to TRBJ2-7; TRBD1 might be the D (5 bases). Germline V gives CDR1 SGHRS, CDR2 YFSETQ. V dropped 1 base and J dropped 4 bases, with 12 bases sitting between them. The CDR3 covers 14 residues. The CDR3 DNA reads as TGCGCCAGCAGCTTGTACACTCGGACATACGAGCAGTACTTC. Protein sequence: CASSLYTRTYEQYF.

The V and J genes are TRBV7-8 and TRBJ2-7, with D hard to call. V lost 3 bases to trimming and J lost 3 bases, with 3 bases between them. The CDR3 extends over 11 amino acids. Germline V gene data show CDR1 as SGHVS and CDR2 as FQNEAQ. The DNA of the CDR3 is TGTGCCAGCAGCTTGAGCTACGAGCAGTACTTC. Protein product: CASSLSYEQYF. The variable domain in full, with the rest retrieved from reference TRBV7-8 and TRBJ2-7, is GAGVSQSPRYKVAKRGQDVALRCDPISGHVSLFWYQQALGQGPEFLTYFQNEAQLDKSGLPSDRFFAERPEGSVSTLKIQRTQQEDSAVYLCASSLSYEQYFGPGTRLTVT.

This rearrangement joins TRBV2 to TRBJ1-1; D might be TRBD1 (5 bases). Germline CDR1 SNHLY, CDR2 FYNNEI. Trimming took 0 bases from V and 5 from J, leaving 10 bases between them. The CDR3 is 14 residues long. CDR3 bases: TGTGCCAGCAGTGAAGCTCAGGGCCAGACTGAAGCTTTCTTT. It encodes CASSEAQGQTEAFF.